This T cell receptor (beta chain) was recovered during a study of blood T cell repertoires in COVID-19. Study background: Italy, Spain and the United States were the sources of the convalescent and acute COVID-19 samples. Nucleic acid was either cDNA or gDNA, and it came from T cells, B-cell-depleted T cells, or PBMCs.

V shed 7 bases and J 2 bases; nucleotides not matched to a gene: 9. This CDR3 contains 15 residues. CDR1 and CDR2 (germline): SQVTM, ANQGSEA. Per the original methods: Quantification of nucleated cells was approximated via reference gene primer amplification. TCRdb's table, derived via immunoSEQ multiplex PCR, lists solely in-frame clones and lacks some. That table is the source of V, J and clone size, and D and trimming were worked out from the DNA. The data hold over 300,000 clones, with 90% observed a single time. Sequencing was carried out using peripheral blood. The V and J genes are TRBV29-1 and TRBJ1-3, with 9 bases aligning to TRBD1. This receptor was obtained from a man between 18 and 35 years old with active or convalescent COVID-19. The DNA of the CDR3 is TGCAGCGCGCGGGTGACAGGGGGGACTGGAAACACCATATATTTT. Translation gives CSARVTGGTGNTIYF.